This is a list of T cell receptor beta chains from one sample in a study of shared clonotypes between healthy human individuals. The protocol was immunoSEQ multiplex PCR, while the TCRdb copy is restricted to in-frame clones and leaves out a portion. Among around 1,900,000 clones listed, roughly 95% were seen once. Sequencing input: naive CD8+ T cells from PBMCs. These receptors all stem from a man younger than 30 in good health. Some clones in this sample may be carry-over from other donors' samples. Both conserved end residues are part of each CDR3. Fields, in order: J gene, D gene, V gene, clone size, CDR3 DNA, CDR3 protein. A D gene is named only where the DNA matches it firmly. The size entry is marked missing in some rows and otherwise reads once, few, many or a size class.

J: TRBJ2-7
D: NA
V: TRBV19
size: NA
DNA: TGTGCCAGTAGTTTACGGCCGACCTACGAGCAGTACTTC
CDR3: CASSLRPTYEQYF

J: TRBJ1-5
D: NA
V: TRBV7-7
size: NA
DNA: TGTGCCAGCAGCCCAAATAGACCCAGTCGTCGACTGGGCAATCAGCCCCAGCATTTT
CDR3: CASSPNRPSRRLGNQPQHF

J: TRBJ2-3
D: NA
V: TRBV7-3
size: NA
DNA: TGTGCCAGCAGCTTATCAGCGGGCAGCGCAGATACGCAGTATTTT
CDR3: CASSLSAGSADTQYF

J: TRBJ2-7
D: TRBD2
V: TRBV14
size: NA
DNA: TGTGCCAGCAGCCAAAGACTAGCGGGGGTTGAGCAGTACTTC
CDR3: CASSQRLAGVEQYF

J: TRBJ2-2
D: NA
V: TRBV7-8
size: once
DNA: TGTGCCAGCAGCTTCGAGCGGGCTATGAACACCGGGGAGCTGTTTTTT
CDR3: CASSFERAMNTGELFF

J: TRBJ1-5
D: NA
V: TRBV19
size: once
DNA: TGTGCCAGTAGTATCCGGACCGCTGATCAGCCCCAGCATTTT
CDR3: CASSIRTADQPQHF

J: TRBJ2-7
D: TRBD2
V: TRBV6-1
size: NA
DNA: TGTGCCAGCAGTGCCAGACTAGCGGGAGTGTACGAGCAGTACTTC
CDR3: CASSARLAGVYEQYF

J: TRBJ2-3
D: TRBD1
V: TRBV5-8
size: NA
DNA: TGTGCCAGCAGCTCCGGGACAGGGAGCACAGATACGCAGTATTTT
CDR3: CASSSGTGSTDTQYF

J: TRBJ2-3
D: TRBD2
V: TRBV7-9
size: NA
DNA: TGTGCCAGCAGCACCGTTAAGCGGGACACAGATACGCAGTATTTT
CDR3: CASSTVKRDTDTQYF

J: TRBJ2-7
D: NA
V: TRBV2
size: NA
DNA: TGTGCCAGCAGGGCCACCTACGAGCAGTACTTC
CDR3: CASRATYEQYF

J: TRBJ1-1
D: TRBD1
V: TRBV6-1
size: NA
DNA: TGTGCCAGCAGTGAAGACTTAGGGACAGTGAACACTGAAGCTTTCTTT
CDR3: CASSEDLGTVNTEAFF

J: TRBJ1-5
D: NA
V: TRBV6-5
size: NA
DNA: TGTGCCAGCAGTCCAACCCTGCGGGGCGCCCAGCATTTT
CDR3: CASSPTLRGAQHF

J: TRBJ1-5
D: TRBD1
V: TRBV5-1
size: NA
DNA: TGCGCCAGCAGCTTAGGGGGTCGGATCGGGACAGGCGATTATCAGCCCCAGCATTTT
CDR3: CASSLGGRIGTGDYQPQHF

J: TRBJ2-2
D: NA
V: TRBV4-3
size: NA
DNA: TGCGCCAGCAGCCACGCAAGGTCCACCGGGGAGCTGTTTTTT
CDR3: CASSHARSTGELFF

J: TRBJ2-3
D: TRBD2
V: TRBV7-9
size: NA
DNA: TGTGCCAGCAGCTCTAGCGGACGCACAGATACGCAGTATTTT
CDR3: CASSSSGRTDTQYF

J: TRBJ2-7
D: NA
V: TRBV2
size: NA
DNA: TGTGCCAGCAGTGGGAGAAGGGACGAGCAGTACTTC
CDR3: CASSGRRDEQYF

J: TRBJ2-1
D: NA
V: TRBV2
size: NA
DNA: TGTGCCAGCAGTGGGAGCGTGAGCTCCTACAATGAGCAGTTCTTC
CDR3: CASSGSVSSYNEQFF

J: TRBJ1-2
D: NA
V: TRBV29-1
size: NA
DNA: TGCAGCGTTAATCCTCCTTTCTATGGCTACACCTTC
CDR3: CSVNPPFYGYTF

J: TRBJ2-7
D: TRBD2
V: TRBV7-6
size: NA
DNA: TGTGCCAGCAGCTTCGGGACTAGCGGGAGATCGGCCGAGCAGTACTTC
CDR3: CASSFGTSGRSAEQYF

J: TRBJ2-7
D: TRBD1
V: TRBV19
size: NA
DNA: TGTGCCAGTAGTATTACAGGGGGCGTTTACGAGCAGTACTTC
CDR3: CASSITGGVYEQYF

J: TRBJ1-1
D: NA
V: TRBV14
size: NA
DNA: TGTGCCAGCAGCCAAGTTGAGGGAACTGAAGCTTTCTTT
CDR3: CASSQVEGTEAFF

J: TRBJ1-2
D: NA
V: TRBV19
size: NA
DNA: TGTGCCAGTAGTATAGCCGACCACTATGGCTACACCTTC
CDR3: CASSIADHYGYTF

J: TRBJ1-5
D: TRBD1
V: TRBV4-3
size: NA
DNA: TGCGCCAGCAGCCAAGAGGCAACAGGGGACTTCATGGGGGCTCAGCCCCAGCATTTT
CDR3: CASSQEATGDFMGAQPQHF

J: TRBJ2-1
D: TRBD1
V: TRBV28
size: NA
DNA: TGTGCCAGCAGGGGGCCGGTAGGGGGCCACTACAATGAGCAGTTCTTC
CDR3: CASRGPVGGHYNEQFF

J: TRBJ2-7
D: TRBD1
V: TRBV27
size: once
DNA: TGTGCCAGCAGCTGGGCGCCAGGGGGCTCCTACGAGCAGTACTTC
CDR3: CASSWAPGGSYEQYF

J: TRBJ2-1
D: TRBD2
V: TRBV4-2
size: NA
DNA: TGTGCCAGCAGCCAAATTCTAGCGGGAGGCTACAATGAGCAGTTCTTC
CDR3: CASSQILAGGYNEQFF

J: TRBJ2-2
D: TRBD2
V: TRBV7-9
size: NA
DNA: TGTGCCAGCAGCTCAGGACTAGCGGAGAACACCGGGGAGCTGTTTTTT
CDR3: CASSSGLAENTGELFF

J: TRBJ2-3
D: NA
V: TRBV5-1
size: NA
DNA: TGCGCCAGCAGCTCGCCATCGGACAGTTTACGGGCAGATACGCAGTATTTT
CDR3: CASSSPSDSLRADTQYF

J: TRBJ2-6
D: NA
V: TRBV5-1
size: NA
DNA: TGCGCCAGCAGCGGGCAGGGAGGTGTTTCTGGGGCCAACGTCCTGACTTTC
CDR3: CASSGQGGVSGANVLTF

J: TRBJ2-6
D: NA
V: TRBV7-9
size: NA
DNA: TGTGCCAGCAGCTCTGAGGACATTTCTGGGGCCAACGTCCTGACTTTC
CDR3: CASSSEDISGANVLTF

J: TRBJ2-7
D: TRBD1
V: TRBV10-1
size: NA
DNA: TGCGCCAGCAGGCCCGGGACAGGGTCCTACGAGCAGTACTTC
CDR3: CASRPGTGSYEQYF

J: TRBJ2-5
D: NA
V: TRBV9
size: NA
DNA: TGTGCCAGCAGCGTAGTACCGAACCCACAAGAGACCCAGTACTTC
CDR3: CASSVVPNPQETQYF

J: TRBJ2-7
D: NA
V: TRBV7-9
size: NA
DNA: TGTGCCAGCAGCTTAGTCCAGGGGAGCTCCTACGAGCAGTACTTC
CDR3: CASSLVQGSSYEQYF

J: TRBJ1-2
D: NA
V: TRBV25-1
size: NA
DNA: TGTGCCAGCAGTTCACCAGGGATCATCGCCGGCTACACCTTC
CDR3: CASSSPGIIAGYTF

J: TRBJ2-3
D: TRBD1
V: TRBV19
size: NA
DNA: TGTGCCAGTAGTGGCCGGGACAGGGTTACAGATACGCAGTATTTT
CDR3: CASSGRDRVTDTQYF

J: TRBJ2-5
D: NA
V: TRBV28
size: NA
DNA: TGTGCCAGCAGTTTGCGCCCGGAGACCCAGTACTTC
CDR3: CASSLRPETQYF

J: TRBJ2-1
D: TRBD2
V: TRBV15
size: NA
DNA: TGTGCCACCAGCAGAGTCGCACTAGCGGAGCAGTTCTTC
CDR3: CATSRVALAEQFF

J: TRBJ2-7
D: NA
V: TRBV19
size: NA
DNA: TGTGCCAGTAGTACCCGAACGACAGGTACACAGCCCCCCTACGAGCAGTACTTC
CDR3: CASSTRTTGTQPPYEQYF

J: TRBJ1-4
D: TRBD1
V: TRBV4-3
size: once
DNA: TGCGCCAGCAGCCAAGACAGGGGGCTTGGTGAAAAACTGTTTTTT
CDR3: CASSQDRGLGEKLFF

J: TRBJ2-3
D: NA
V: TRBV28
size: NA
DNA: TGTGCCAGCAGTTTCCCCTTCCAAGGCACCTCTAGCACAGATACGCAGTATTTT
CDR3: CASSFPFQGTSSTDTQYF

J: TRBJ1-3
D: NA
V: TRBV9
size: NA
DNA: TGTGCCAGCAGCGTAGGGCCCCAGCCTTTTAATAACGGAAACACCATATATTTT
CDR3: CASSVGPQPFNNGNTIYF

J: TRBJ1-4
D: NA
V: TRBV9
size: NA
DNA: TGTGCCAGCAGCGTAGAGGGGGGCACTAATGAAAAACTGTTTTTT
CDR3: CASSVEGGTNEKLFF

J: TRBJ2-7
D: NA
V: TRBV28
size: NA
DNA: TGTGCCAGCAGCCCCTGGAGCTCCCTCTACGAGCAGTACTTC
CDR3: CASSPWSSLYEQYF

J: TRBJ1-2
D: NA
V: TRBV14
size: NA
DNA: TGTGCCAGCAGCCAAGGGCAGGGTGGCGGCTACACCTTC
CDR3: CASSQGQGGGYTF

J: TRBJ2-4
D: TRBD2
V: TRBV6-5
size: NA
DNA: TGTGCCAGCAGTTACTCGATCAGGGAGGGAATTCAGTACTTC
CDR3: CASSYSIREGIQYF

J: TRBJ2-5
D: TRBD2
V: TRBV14
size: NA
DNA: TGTGCCAGCAGCCAAGCCCTAGCGGGAGCAGAGACCCAGTACTTC
CDR3: CASSQALAGAETQYF

J: TRBJ2-2
D: NA
V: TRBV2
size: NA
DNA: TGTGCCAGCAGTCCGAGACTACCCGGGGATTCCGGGGAGCTGTTTTTT
CDR3: CASSPRLPGDSGELFF

J: TRBJ2-1
D: NA
V: TRBV29-1
size: NA
DNA: TGCAGCGTTGCAATCAGGGGGGGACCCTACAATGAGCAGTTCTTC
CDR3: CSVAIRGGPYNEQFF

J: TRBJ2-1
D: TRBD1
V: TRBV5-1
size: NA
DNA: TGCGCCAGCAGTATCGGACAGGGCGTCAATGAGCAGTTCTTC
CDR3: CASSIGQGVNEQFF

J: TRBJ2-1
D: TRBD2
V: TRBV6-4
size: NA
DNA: TGTGCCAGCAGTGAGGGGCGGGGGACCTACAATGAGCAGTTCTTC
CDR3: CASSEGRGTYNEQFF

J: TRBJ2-7
D: TRBD2
V: TRBV27
size: NA
DNA: TGTGCCAGCAGTTTGGGCGGGAGGGACGAGCAGTACTTC
CDR3: CASSLGGRDEQYF

J: TRBJ2-7
D: NA
V: TRBV2
size: once
DNA: TGTGCCAGCACCCCCCCGTCCGCGTCGAACGAGCAGTACTTC
CDR3: CASTPPSASNEQYF

J: TRBJ2-7
D: NA
V: TRBV5-1
size: NA
DNA: TGCGCCAGCAGCCTGGGGGGACGCGCGTACGAGCAGTACTTC
CDR3: CASSLGGRAYEQYF

J: TRBJ2-7
D: NA
V: TRBV5-6
size: NA
DNA: TGTGCCAGCAGACCGGGAGCCTCTTACGAGCAGTACTTC
CDR3: CASRPGASYEQYF